Following are 21 T cell receptor beta chains from one sample sequenced in a study of blood T cell repertoires in COVID-19. TCRdb keeps only in-frame clones here, not all; method: immunoSEQ multiplex PCR. The data show around 130,000 clones, less than 90% seen once. Sequenced material: peripheral blood. The receptors originated from a human donor with COVID-19, enrolled during active disease. The donor label of this sample is uncertain.

As DNA, the CDR3 is TGTGCCAGCAGGGGACAGTACGAGCAGTACTTC. This codes for CASRGQYEQYF. The V and J genes are TRBV2 and TRBJ2-7; 7 positions match TRBD1. Germline lookup yields CDR1 SNHLY and CDR2 FYNNEI. V gave up 6 bases and J gave up 4 bases; unmatched junction bases: 0. The CDR3 is made up of 11 amino acids.

This clone was counted only a few times. J is TRBJ2-7 and V is TRBV9, with TRBD2 identical over 9 bases. Germline V lookup: CDR1 SGDLS, CDR2 YYNGEE. The CDR3 covers 15 residues. V trimming: 4 bases; J trimming: 3 bases; junction bases outside the gene matches: 8. The CDR3 DNA sequence: TGTGCCAGCAGCCTATCGGCGGGGGGGAACTACGAGCAGTACTTC. Translating it yields CASSLSAGGNYEQYF.

The V call is TRBV6-5, the J call TRBJ1-3, with 8 bases that match TRBD1. The germline V gene has CDR1 MNHEY and CDR2 SVGAGI. The CDR3 runs 15 residues. Germline trimming cut 2 bases from V and 7 bases from J; bases unmatched to any gene: 7. DNA for the CDR3: TGTGCCAGCAGTTACCGGACAGGGACGGGGAACACCATATATTTT. It translates to CASSYRTGTGNTIYF.

This clone appeared a single time. The V and J genes are TRBV5-6 and TRBJ2-7; 7 bases agree with TRBD2. Germline V CDR1 and CDR2: SGHDT, YYEEEE. The trim removed 0 bases at V and 6 bases at J, leaving 6 bases unmatched. CDR3 length equals 14 residues. CDR3 protein: CASSLDERGLEQYF. As DNA, the CDR3 is TGTGCCAGCAGCTTGGACGAGCGGGGTCTCGAGCAGTACTTC. The whole variable domain, remainder taken from reference TRBV5-6 and TRBJ2-7, is DAGVTQSPTHLIKTRGQQVTLRCSPKSGHDTVSWYQQALGQGPQFIFQYYEEEERQRGNFPDRFSGHQFPNYSSELNVNALLLGDSALYLCASSLDERGLEQYFGPGTRLTVT.

In the case of this clone: This sample also contains other DNA sequences that code for the same CDR3. This rearrangement joins TRBV18 to TRBJ1-1; unclear D gene. Trimming took 3 bases from V and 3 from J, leaving 8 bases between them. From germline, CDR1 is KGHSH and CDR2 LQKENI. This CDR3 is 13 amino acids long. For the CDR3, the DNA is TGTGCCAGCTCACCCCGCCGGGACACTGAAGCTTTCTTT. Protein: CASSPRRDTEAFF. Combining the CDR3 with reference TRBV18 and TRBJ1-1 gives the whole variable domain NAGVMQNPRHLVRRRGQEARLRCSPMKGHSHVYWYRQLPEEGLKFMVYLQKENIIDESGMPKERFSAEFPKEGPSILRIQQVVRGDSAAYFCASSPRRDTEAFFGQGTRLTVV.

This chain connects TRBV7-8 to TRBJ1-5; D is uncertain. Germline lookup yields CDR1 SGHVS and CDR2 FQNEAQ. The CDR3 contains 13 residues. V lost 4 bases, J lost 4 bases, and 8 bases lay in between. This CDR3 reads CASSSTNNQPQHF. Written as DNA, the CDR3 is TGTGCCAGCAGCTCTACTAATAATCAGCCCCAGCATTTT.

The genes are TRBV19 and TRBJ2-7, with a weak D call TRBD1 (5 bases). Germline V gene data show CDR1 as LNHDA and CDR2 as SQIVND (reference sequence). The CDR3 is 14 amino acids. The V gene lost 4 bases and the J gene lost 5 bases, with 15 bases spanning the gap. CDR3: CASSTDSGRDEQYF. The CDR3 DNA sequence: TGTGCCAGTAGTACCGACAGTGGGCGAGACGAGCAGTACTTC.

The genes are TRBV29-1 and TRBJ1-5; TRBD1 matches 7 bases. Germline CDR1 SQVTM, CDR2 ANQGSEA. This CDR3 has 13 amino acids. The ends lost 6 bases at V and 6 bases at J; junction bases unmatched: 8. CDR3: CSVRDRVGQPQHF. In DNA, the CDR3 is TGCAGCGTCAGAGACAGGGTTGGTCAGCCCCAGCATTTT.

The rearrangement joins TRBV29-1 to TRBJ1-2; D call uncertain. The CDR3 covers 13 residues. The V and J ends lost 3 bases and 5 bases respectively, with 13 bases between them. The V gene's germline CDR1 is SQVTM and CDR2 ANQGSEA. The CDR3 loop reads CSVDRPALYGYTF. The CDR3 DNA reads TGCAGCGTTGACAGGCCGGCGTTGTATGGCTACACCTTC.

This chain joins TRBV6-5 and TRBJ1-6; D perhaps matches TRBD1 (6 bases). CDR3 length: 12 residues. Germline V gene lookup returns CDR1 MNHEY and CDR2 SVGAGI. Trimming left V 6 bases short and J 13 bases short, with 13 bases between. CDR3 amino acids: CASSKQGNPLHF. In DNA, the CDR3 is TGTGCCAGCAGCAAACAGGGTAATCCCCTCCACTTT.

The rearrangement links TRBV7-9 to TRBJ1-2; perhaps TRBD1 as D (5 bases). V shed 2 bases and J shed 6 bases, with 13 bases lying between them. The CDR3 is made up of 14 amino acids. Germline V gene lookup returns CDR1 SEHNR and CDR2 FQNEAQ (reference sequence). The CDR3 spells CASSLKGGVHGYTF. For the CDR3, the DNA is TGTGCCAGCAGCTTAAAGGGAGGGGTACATGGCTACACCTTC.

The chain links TRBV14 to TRBJ1-1; a possible D gene is TRBD1 (6 bases). The CDR3 is 13 residues long. Per the germline V gene, CDR1 is SGHDN and CDR2 is FVKESK. Trimming took off 4 bases at V and 5 bases at J, with 11 bases between the two ends. The CDR3 DNA reads as TGTGCCAGCAGCCCAGGGACAATGACTGAAGCTTTCTTT. Translated, it gives CASSPGTMTEAFF.

The V and J genes are TRBV3-1 (or the pseudogene TRBV3-2) and TRBJ1-2; D is undetermined. The CDR3 covers 14 residues. V dropped 0 bases and J dropped 5 bases, with 10 bases sitting between them. Looked up from germline, CDR1 is LGHDT and CDR2 is YNNKEL (reference sequence). CDR3 nucleotides: TGTGCCAGCAGCCAAGATCCCGGTCCGTATGGCTACACCTTC. Its translation: CASSQDPGPYGYTF.

This clone was recorded only once. Other DNA sequences in this sample translate to the same CDR3. The rearrangement joins TRBV5-1 to TRBJ1-1; 7 nucleotides match TRBD1. The CDR3 runs to 14 residues. Germline CDR1 SGHRS, CDR2 YFSETQ. The junction had 5 bases not matched to a gene; V was cut back by 4 bases and J by 2 bases. The CDR3 loop reads CASSTGTVNTEAFF. The CDR3 DNA sequence: TGCGCCAGCAGCACCGGGACAGTCAACACTGAAGCTTTCTTT. Looking up the rest from reference TRBV5-1 and TRBJ1-1 gives the full variable domain: KAGVTQTPRYLIKTRGQQVTLSCSPISGHRSVSWYQQTPGQGLQFLFEYFSETQRNKGNFPGRFSGRQFSNSRSEMNVSTLELGDSALYLCASSTGTVNTEAFFGQGTRLTVV.

The rearrangement links TRBV18 to TRBJ2-7; D unclear. Looked up from germline, CDR1 is KGHSH and CDR2 is LQKENI. Trimming removed 2 bases at V and 0 bases at J, with 11 bases between. The CDR3 covers 15 residues. CDR3 DNA sequence: TGTGCCAGCTCACCAGAGCGCACCTCCTCCTACGAGCAGTACTTC. The encoded protein is CASSPERTSSYEQYF.

This rearrangement joins TRBV27 to TRBJ2-2; TRBD2 is a possible D gene (5 bases). CDR1 MNHEY and CDR2 SMNVEV come from the germline V gene (reference sequence). CDR3 length: 13 residues. V gave up 3 bases and J gave up 5 bases, with 7 bases separating them. Here the CDR3 DNA reads TGTGCCAGCAGTTTGGGGAGAACCGGGGAGCTGTTTTTT. Translating it yields CASSLGRTGELFF.

The V gene is TRBV6-5, the J gene TRBJ1-3; D unresolved. This CDR3 is built from 14 residues. Looked up from germline, CDR1 is MNHEY and CDR2 is SVGAGI. Trimming removed 6 bases at V and 2 bases at J, with 11 bases between. The DNA for the CDR3 is TGTGCCAGCAGCCGGGAATTAGCTGGAAACACCATATATTTT. Protein: CASSRELAGNTIYF.

The chain employs TRBV11-1 and TRBJ1-1, with 7 bases aligning to TRBD1. The germline V gene has CDR1 SGHAT and CDR2 FQDESV (reference sequence). The CDR3 covers 14 residues. V lost 5 bases to trimming and J lost 0 bases; unmatched junction nucleotides: 3. In DNA, the CDR3 is TGTGCCAGCAGCCAGGGACAGCTGAACACTGAAGCTTTCTTT. Protein: CASSQGQLNTEAFF.

The J gene is TRBJ2-7, the V gene TRBV15; 9 bases fit TRBD1. CDR1 and CDR2 (germline): LNHNV, YYDKDF (reference sequence). This CDR3 is 16 amino acids long. The V and J ends lost 5 bases and 6 bases, in that order; junction bases with no gene match: 14. DNA of the CDR3: TGTGCCACCAGCCACCGACCGACAGGGGGGTCGTCCGAGCAGTACTTC. It codes for CATSHRPTGGSSEQYF.

The J gene is TRBJ2-1, the V gene TRBV7-7; 10 positions match TRBD1. The germline V gene has CDR1 SSHAT and CDR2 FNYEAQ (reference sequence). With V trimmed by 5 bases and J by 4 bases, 5 bases remained unmatched. The CDR3 extends over 15 amino acids. This chain's CDR3 is CASSPRQGAYNEQFF. Written as DNA, the CDR3 is TGTGCCAGCAGCCCCCGACAGGGGGCGTACAATGAGCAGTTCTTC.

This clone occurred a few times. This sequence joins TRBV7-9 and TRBJ1-5; D is uncertain. CDR3 length equals 14 residues. The V and J ends lost 1 base and 5 bases respectively, with 9 bases between them. Germline loops: CDR1 SEHNR, CDR2 FQNEAQ (reference sequence). In DNA form, the CDR3 reads TGTGCCAGCAGCTTAGTAGGAGGGTATCAGCCCCAGCATTTT. It codes for CASSLVGGYQPQHF.